The clone carrying this T cell receptor beta chain has more than one count but fewer than ten. This specimen belongs to a study of blood T cells in healthy people across ages. Trimming cost V 1 base and J 3 bases, with 10 bases left between them. The CDR3 is 16 residues long. A second PCR, run for about 7 to 11 cycles, used a sample-barcoded 5' primer plus a J-beta primer mix. TCRdb re-called the 5' RACE reads through MiXCR, storing one row per CDR3 protein. The top ten clones hold less than 25% of a sample with some 690,000 distinct CDR3 sequences, about a fifth of them seen once. The chain recombines TRBV12-3 or TRBV12-4 with TRBJ2-6; either TRBD1 or TRBD2 may supply D (5 bases each). This receptor was identified in a man aged 70 or older in good health. What was sequenced was blood. The CDR3 coding sequence is TGTGCCAGCAGTTTAGATGGGGGTTTTGGGGCCAACGTCCTGACTTTC. It codes for CASSLDGGFGANVLTF.